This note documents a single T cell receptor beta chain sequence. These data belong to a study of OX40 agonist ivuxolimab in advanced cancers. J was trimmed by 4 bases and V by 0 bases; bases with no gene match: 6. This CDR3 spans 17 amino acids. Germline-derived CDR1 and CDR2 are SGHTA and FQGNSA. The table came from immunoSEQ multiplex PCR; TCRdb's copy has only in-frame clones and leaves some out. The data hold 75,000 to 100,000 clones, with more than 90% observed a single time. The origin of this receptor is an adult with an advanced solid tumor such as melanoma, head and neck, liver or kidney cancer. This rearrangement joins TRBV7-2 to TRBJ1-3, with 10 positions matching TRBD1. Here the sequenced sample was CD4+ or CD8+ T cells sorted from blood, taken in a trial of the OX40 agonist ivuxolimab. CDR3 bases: TGTGCCAGCAGCTTAGCCGGGACAGGGGCGTGGGGAAACACCATATATTTT. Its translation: CASSLAGTGAWGNTIYF.